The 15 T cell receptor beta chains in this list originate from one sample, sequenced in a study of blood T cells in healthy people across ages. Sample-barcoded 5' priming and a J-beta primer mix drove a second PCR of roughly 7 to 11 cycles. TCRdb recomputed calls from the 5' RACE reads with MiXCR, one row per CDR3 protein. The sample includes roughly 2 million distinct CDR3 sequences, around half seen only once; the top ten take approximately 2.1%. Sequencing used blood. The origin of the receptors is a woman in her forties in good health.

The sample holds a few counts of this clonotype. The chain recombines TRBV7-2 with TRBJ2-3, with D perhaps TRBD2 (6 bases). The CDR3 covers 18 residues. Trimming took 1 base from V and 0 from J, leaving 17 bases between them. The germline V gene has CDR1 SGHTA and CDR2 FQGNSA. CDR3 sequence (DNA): TGTGCCAGCAGCTTAGGACTCTGGCGGGGCCCTAGCACAGATACGCAGTATTTT. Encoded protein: CASSLGLWRGPSTDTQYF.

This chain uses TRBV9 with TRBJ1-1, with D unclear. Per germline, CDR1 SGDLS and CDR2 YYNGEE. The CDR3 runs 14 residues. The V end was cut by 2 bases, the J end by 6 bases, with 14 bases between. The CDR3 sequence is CASSVPPAQAEAFF. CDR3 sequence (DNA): TGTGCCAGCAGCGTCCCACCCGCCCAGGCTGAAGCTTTCTTT.

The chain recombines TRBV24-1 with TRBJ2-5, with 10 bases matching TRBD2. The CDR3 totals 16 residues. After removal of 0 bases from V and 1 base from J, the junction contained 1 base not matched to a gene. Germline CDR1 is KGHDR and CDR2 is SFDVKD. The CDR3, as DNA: TGTGCCACCAGTGATTTGGGACTAGCGGCCCAAGAGACCCAGTACTTC. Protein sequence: CATSDLGLAAQETQYF.

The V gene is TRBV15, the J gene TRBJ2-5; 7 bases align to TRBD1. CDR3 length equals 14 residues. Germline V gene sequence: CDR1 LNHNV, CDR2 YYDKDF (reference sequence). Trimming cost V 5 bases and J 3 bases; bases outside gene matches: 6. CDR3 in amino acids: CATSQGQVEETQYF. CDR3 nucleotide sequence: TGTGCCACCAGCCAAGGACAGGTGGAAGAGACCCAGTACTTC.

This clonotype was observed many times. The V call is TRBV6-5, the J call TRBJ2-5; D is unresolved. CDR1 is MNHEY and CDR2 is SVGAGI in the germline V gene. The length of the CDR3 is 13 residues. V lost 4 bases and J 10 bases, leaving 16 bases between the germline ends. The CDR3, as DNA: TGTGCCAGCAGTTCCGCGTTCGGTGTCATCCAGTACTTC. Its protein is CASSSAFGVIQYF.

Here the CDR3 DNA reads TGTGCCACACAGCTTCCCGGGGGCCAAGGGGGGTATGGCTACACCTTC. Amino acid sequence: CATQLPGGQGGYGYTF. The chain employs TRBV28 and TRBJ1-2; D perhaps matches TRBD1 (6 bases). The CDR3 runs to 16 residues. The germline V gene has CDR1 MDHEN and CDR2 SYDVKM. Trimming cost V 10 bases and J 5 bases, with 26 bases left between them.

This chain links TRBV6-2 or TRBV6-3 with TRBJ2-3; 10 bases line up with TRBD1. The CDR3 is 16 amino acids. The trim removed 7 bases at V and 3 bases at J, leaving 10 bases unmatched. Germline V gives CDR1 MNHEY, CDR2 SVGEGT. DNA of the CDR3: TGTGCCAGCAAGGGCGCCGGGACAGGGGTGACAGATACGCAGTATTTT. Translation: CASKGAGTGVTDTQYF.

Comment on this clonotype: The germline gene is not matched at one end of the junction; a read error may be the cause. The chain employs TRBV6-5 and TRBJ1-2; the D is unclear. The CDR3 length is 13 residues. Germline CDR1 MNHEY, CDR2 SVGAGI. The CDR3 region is CVSSYLRTAGYTF. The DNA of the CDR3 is TGTGTCAGCAGTTACCTACGGACGGCTGGCTACACCTTC.

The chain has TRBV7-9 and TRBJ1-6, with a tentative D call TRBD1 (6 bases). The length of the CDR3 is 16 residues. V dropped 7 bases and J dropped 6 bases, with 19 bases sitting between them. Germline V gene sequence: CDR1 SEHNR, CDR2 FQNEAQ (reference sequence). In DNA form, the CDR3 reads TGTGCCAGCAACCTCCCCGCGGCGGGGGCTAATTCACCCCTCCACTTT. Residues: CASNLPAAGANSPLHF.

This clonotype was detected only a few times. CDR3: CASSLQTEERGYEQYF. The DNA of the CDR3 is TGTGCCAGCAGCCTTCAGACGGAAGAGAGAGGCTACGAGCAGTACTTC. The V call is TRBV11-1, the J call TRBJ2-7; D is unclear. V dropped 5 bases and J dropped 3 bases, with 20 bases sitting between them. This CDR3 region has 16 residues. Germline V gene sequence: CDR1 SGHAT, CDR2 FQDESV (reference sequence).

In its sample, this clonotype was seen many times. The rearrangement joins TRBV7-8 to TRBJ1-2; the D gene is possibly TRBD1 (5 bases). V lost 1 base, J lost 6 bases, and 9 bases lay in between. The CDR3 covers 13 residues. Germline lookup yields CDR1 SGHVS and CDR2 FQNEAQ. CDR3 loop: CASSLGGGNGYTF. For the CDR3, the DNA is TGTGCCAGCAGCTTAGGCGGGGGAAATGGCTACACCTTC. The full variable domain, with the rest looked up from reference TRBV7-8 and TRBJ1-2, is GAGVSQSPRYKVAKRGQDVALRCDPISGHVSLFWYQQALGQGPEFLTYFQNEAQLDKSGLPSDRFFAERPEGSVSTLKIQRTQQEDSAVYLCASSLGGGNGYTFGSGTRLTVV.

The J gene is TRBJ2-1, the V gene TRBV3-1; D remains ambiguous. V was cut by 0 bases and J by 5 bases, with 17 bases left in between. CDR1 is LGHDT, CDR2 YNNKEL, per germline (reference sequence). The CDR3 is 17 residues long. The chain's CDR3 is CASSQDAEKQFNNEQFF. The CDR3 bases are TGTGCCAGCAGCCAAGATGCGGAGAAACAGTTTAACAATGAGCAGTTCTTC.

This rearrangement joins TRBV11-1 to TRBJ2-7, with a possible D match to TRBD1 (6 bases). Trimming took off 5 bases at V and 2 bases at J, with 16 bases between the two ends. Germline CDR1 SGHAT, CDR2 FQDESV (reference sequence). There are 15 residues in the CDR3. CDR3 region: CASSKPGQMPYEQYF. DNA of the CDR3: TGTGCCAGCAGCAAACCGGGACAAATGCCCTACGAGCAGTACTTC.

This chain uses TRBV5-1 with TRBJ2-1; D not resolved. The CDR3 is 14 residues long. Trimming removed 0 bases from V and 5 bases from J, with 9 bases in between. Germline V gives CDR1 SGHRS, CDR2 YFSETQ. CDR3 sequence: CASSLAWQDNEQFF. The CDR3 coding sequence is TGCGCCAGCAGCTTGGCCTGGCAAGACAATGAGCAGTTCTTC. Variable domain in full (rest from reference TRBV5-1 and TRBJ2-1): KAGVTQTPRYLIKTRGQQVTLSCSPISGHRSVSWYQQTPGQGLQFLFEYFSETQRNKGNFPGRFSGRQFSNSRSEMNVSTLELGDSALYLCASSLAWQDNEQFFGPGTRLTVL.

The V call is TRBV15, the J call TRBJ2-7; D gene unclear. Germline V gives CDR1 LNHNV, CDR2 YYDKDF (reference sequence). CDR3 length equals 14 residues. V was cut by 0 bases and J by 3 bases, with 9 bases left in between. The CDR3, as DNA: TGTGCCACCAGCAGAGATGGGCAGAGCTACGAGCAGTACTTC. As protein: CATSRDGQSYEQYF.